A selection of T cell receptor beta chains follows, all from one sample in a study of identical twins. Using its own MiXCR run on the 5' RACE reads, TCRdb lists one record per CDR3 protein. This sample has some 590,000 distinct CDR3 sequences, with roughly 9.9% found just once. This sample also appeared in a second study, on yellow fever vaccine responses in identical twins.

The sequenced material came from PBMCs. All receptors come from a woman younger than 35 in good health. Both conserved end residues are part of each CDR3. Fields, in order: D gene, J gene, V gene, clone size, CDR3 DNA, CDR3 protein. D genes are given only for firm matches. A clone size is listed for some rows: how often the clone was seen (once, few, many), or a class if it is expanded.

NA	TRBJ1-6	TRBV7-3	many	TGTGCCAGCAGCTTAAACCCTCGGGGGTCACCCCTCCACTTT	CASSLNPRGSPLHF
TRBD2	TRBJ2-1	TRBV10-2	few	TGCGCCAGCAGTGAAGGGCGGGGGGGCCTTTCCTACAATGAGCAGTTCTTC	CASSEGRGGLSYNEQFF
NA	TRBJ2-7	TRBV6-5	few	TGTGCCAGCAGAGCCGGTAGGGAGCAGTACTTC	CASRAGREQYF
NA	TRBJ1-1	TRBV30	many	TGTGCCTGGACCCATGGCGGCGGGGAAGCTTTCTTT	CAWTHGGGEAFF
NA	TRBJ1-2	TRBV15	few	TGTGCCACCAGCCCACCGAAACAGGGTATCGATGGCTACACCTTC	CATSPPKQGIDGYTF
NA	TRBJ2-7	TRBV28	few	TGTGCCAGCAGTGGCGGGCGGGGCGAGCAGTACTTC	CASSGGRGEQYF
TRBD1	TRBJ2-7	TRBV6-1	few	TGTGCCAGCAGAAGAGACAGGGGATTCTACGAGCAGTACTTC	CASRRDRGFYEQYF
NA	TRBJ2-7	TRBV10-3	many	TGTGCCATCAGCCCGGGCCTTTCGACTAGCTCCTACGAGCAGTACTTC	CAISPGLSTSSYEQYF
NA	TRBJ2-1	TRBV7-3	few	TGTGCCAGCAGCTTAGGGGTAAGGGAAACCAATGAGCAGTTCTTC	CASSLGVRETNEQFF
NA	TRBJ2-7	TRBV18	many	TGTGCCAGCTCACCACTCTCGACCTACGAGCAGTACTTC	CASSPLSTYEQYF
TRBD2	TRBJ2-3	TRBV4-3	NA	TGCGCCAGCAGCCAAGGGGGACTAGGGGTGGATACGCAGTATTTT	CASSQGGLGVDTQYF
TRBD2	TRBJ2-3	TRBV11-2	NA	TGTGCCAGCAGCTTAGATCGGGAGGTAGATACGCAGTATTTT	CASSLDREVDTQYF
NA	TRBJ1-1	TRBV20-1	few	TGCAGTGCTAGAACGGAGATTGAAGCTTTCTTT	CSARTEIEAFF
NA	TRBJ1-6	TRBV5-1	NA	TGCGCCAGCAAAATGACACAGGTGGATTCACCCCTCCACTTT	CASKMTQVDSPLHF
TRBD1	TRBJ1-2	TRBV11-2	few	TGTGCCAGCAGTTTACCGGGACAGCTCTCTTTCGGGGGCTACACCTTC	CASSLPGQLSFGGYTF
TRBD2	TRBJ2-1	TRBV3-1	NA	TGTGCCAGCAGCCTCGCCAGGACTAGCACCCCTCCTCATGAGCAGTTCTTC	CASSLARTSTPPHEQFF
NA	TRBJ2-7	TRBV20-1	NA	TGCAGTGCTAGGGACTCCCGGGGCTACGAGCAGTACTTC	CSARDSRGYEQYF
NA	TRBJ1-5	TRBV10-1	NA	TGCGCCAGCAGTGAGCTTCGCGCTCAGCCCCAGCATTTT	CASSELRAQPQHF
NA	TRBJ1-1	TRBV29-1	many	TGCAGCGTTGAAGACCGAAACTTATCATGTTTCTTT	CSVEDRNLSCFF
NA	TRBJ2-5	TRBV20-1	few	TGCAGTGCTAGAGAGGAGACTAGGGGTGAGACCCAGTACTTC	CSAREETRGETQYF
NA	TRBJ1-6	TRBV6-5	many	TGTGCCAGCAGTTACTCTCCGGCAGGGCGTAATTCACCCCTCCACTTT	CASSYSPAGRNSPLHF
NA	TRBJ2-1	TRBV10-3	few	TGTGCCATCAGCCTGCAGGGCCTCAATGAGCAGTTCTTC	CAISLQGLNEQFF
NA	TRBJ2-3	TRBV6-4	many	TGTGCCAGCAGTGACAAGGGGGGGCACACAGATACGCAGTATTTT	CASSDKGGHTDTQYF
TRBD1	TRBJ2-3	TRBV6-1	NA	TGTGCCAGCAACCGACAGGGGACAGATACGCAGTATTTT	CASNRQGTDTQYF
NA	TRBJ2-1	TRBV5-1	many	TGCGCCAGCTCATTTCAGGGGGGTTCCTACAATGAGCAGTTCTTC	CASSFQGGSYNEQFF
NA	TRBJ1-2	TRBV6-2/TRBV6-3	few	TGTGCCAGCAGTTATCCGAGGACACTTAACTATGGCTACACCTTC	CASSYPRTLNYGYTF
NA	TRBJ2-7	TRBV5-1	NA	TGCGCCAGCAGCTTGCCAAATACCTACGAGCAGTACTTC	CASSLPNTYEQYF
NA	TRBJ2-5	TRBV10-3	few	TGTGCCATGCGACCGGGTCCTGGGGAGACCCAGTACTTC	CAMRPGPGETQYF
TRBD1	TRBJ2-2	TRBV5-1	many	TGCGCCAGCAGCCCGGGACAGGACACCGGGGAGCTGTTTTTT	CASSPGQDTGELFF
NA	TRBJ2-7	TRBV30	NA	TGTGCCTGGATCGGGGACCCCCGGTACGAGCAGTACTTC	CAWIGDPRYEQYF
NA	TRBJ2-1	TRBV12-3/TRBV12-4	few	TGTGCCAGCAGTTTCTACAGGGCCTCAGGGCGGGATGAGCAGTTCTTC	CASSFYRASGRDEQFF